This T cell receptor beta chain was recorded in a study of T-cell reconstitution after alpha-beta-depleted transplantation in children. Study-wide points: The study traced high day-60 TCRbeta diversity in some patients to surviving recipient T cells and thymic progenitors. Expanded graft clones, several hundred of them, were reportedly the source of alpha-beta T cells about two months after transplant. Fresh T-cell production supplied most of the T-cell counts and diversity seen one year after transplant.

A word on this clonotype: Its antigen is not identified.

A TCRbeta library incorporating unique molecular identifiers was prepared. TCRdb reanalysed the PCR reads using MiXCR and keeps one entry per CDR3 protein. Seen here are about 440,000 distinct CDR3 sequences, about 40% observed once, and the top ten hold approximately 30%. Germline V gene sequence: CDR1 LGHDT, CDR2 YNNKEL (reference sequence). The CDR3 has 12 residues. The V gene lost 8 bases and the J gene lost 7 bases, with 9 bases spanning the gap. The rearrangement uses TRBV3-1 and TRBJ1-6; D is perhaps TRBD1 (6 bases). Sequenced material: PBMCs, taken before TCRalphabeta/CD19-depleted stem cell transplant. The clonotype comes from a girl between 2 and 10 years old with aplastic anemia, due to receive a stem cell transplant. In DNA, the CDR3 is TGTGCCAGCGGGGGGGCCAATTCACCCCTCCACTTT. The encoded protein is CASGGANSPLHF.